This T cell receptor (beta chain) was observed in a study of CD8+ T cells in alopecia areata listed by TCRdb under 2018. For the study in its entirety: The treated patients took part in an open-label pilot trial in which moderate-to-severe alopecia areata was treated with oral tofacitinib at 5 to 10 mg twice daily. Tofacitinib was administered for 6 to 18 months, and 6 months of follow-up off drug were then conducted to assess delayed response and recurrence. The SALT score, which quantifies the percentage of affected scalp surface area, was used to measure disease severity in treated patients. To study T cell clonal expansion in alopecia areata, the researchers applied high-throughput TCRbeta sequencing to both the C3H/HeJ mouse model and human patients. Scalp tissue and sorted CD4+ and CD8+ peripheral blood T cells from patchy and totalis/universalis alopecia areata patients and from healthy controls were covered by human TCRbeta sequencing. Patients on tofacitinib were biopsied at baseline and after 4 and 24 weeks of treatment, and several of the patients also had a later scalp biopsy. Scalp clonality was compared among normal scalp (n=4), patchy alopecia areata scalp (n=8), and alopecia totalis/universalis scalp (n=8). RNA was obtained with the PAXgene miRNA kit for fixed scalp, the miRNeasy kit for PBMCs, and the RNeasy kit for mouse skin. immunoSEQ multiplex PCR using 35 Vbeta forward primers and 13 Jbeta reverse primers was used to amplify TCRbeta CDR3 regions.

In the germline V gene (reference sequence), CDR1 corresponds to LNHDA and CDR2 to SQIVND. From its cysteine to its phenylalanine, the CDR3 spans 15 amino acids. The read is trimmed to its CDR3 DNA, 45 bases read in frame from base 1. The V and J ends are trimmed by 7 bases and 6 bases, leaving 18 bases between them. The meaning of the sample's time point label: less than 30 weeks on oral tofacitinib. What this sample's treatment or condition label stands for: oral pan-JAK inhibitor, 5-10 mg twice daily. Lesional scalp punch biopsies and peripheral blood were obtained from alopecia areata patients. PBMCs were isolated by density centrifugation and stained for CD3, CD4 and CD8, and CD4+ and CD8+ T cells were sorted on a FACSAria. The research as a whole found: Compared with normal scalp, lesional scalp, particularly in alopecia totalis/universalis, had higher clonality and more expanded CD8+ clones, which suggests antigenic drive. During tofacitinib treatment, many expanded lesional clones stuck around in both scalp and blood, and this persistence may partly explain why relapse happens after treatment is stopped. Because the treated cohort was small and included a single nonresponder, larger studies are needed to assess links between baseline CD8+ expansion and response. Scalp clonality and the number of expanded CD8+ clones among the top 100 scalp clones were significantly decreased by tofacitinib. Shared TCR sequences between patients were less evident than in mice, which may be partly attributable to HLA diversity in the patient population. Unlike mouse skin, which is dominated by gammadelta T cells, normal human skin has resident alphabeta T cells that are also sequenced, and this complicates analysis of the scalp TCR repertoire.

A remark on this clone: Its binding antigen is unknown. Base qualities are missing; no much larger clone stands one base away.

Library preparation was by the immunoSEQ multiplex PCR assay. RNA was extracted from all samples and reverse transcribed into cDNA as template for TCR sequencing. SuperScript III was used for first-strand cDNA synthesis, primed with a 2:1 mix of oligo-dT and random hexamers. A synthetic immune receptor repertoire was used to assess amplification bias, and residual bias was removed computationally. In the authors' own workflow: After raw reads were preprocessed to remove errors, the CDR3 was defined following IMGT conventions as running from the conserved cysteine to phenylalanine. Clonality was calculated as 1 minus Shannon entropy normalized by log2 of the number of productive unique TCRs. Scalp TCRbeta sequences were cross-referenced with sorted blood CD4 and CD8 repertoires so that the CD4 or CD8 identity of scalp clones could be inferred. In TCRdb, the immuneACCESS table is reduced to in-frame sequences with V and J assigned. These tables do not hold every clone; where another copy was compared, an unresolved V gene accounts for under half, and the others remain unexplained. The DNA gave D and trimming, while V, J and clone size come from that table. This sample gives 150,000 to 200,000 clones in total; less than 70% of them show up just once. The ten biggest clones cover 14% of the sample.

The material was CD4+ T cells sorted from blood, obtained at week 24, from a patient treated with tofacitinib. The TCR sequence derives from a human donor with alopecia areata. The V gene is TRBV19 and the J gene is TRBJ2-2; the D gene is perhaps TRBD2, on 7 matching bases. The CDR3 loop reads CASNLRGARAGELFF. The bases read TGTGCCAGTAATCTCCGGGGGGCGCGAGCCGGGGAGCTGTTTTTT.